Described below is a single T cell receptor (beta chain) sequence and its context. Its antigen is not yet known. One base away there is no much larger clone; base qualities are not given. Libraries came from the immunoSEQ multiplex PCR assay. As stored in TCRdb, this immuneACCESS dataset retains in-frame rearrangements with V and J assigned. A fraction of the clones does not appear; measured against another copy, unresolved V genes explain less than half of the discrepancy, and the remainder lacks a known reason. This sample lists around 68,000 clones; 95% to 97% were detected once. The ten biggest clones cover approximately 0.28% of the sample. The data derive from a study of technical replicates of blood from a few donors listed by TCRdb under 2017. V is pruned by 0 bases and J by 0 bases, leaving 5 bases of the junction without a gene match. CDR1 and CDR2, looked up from the germline V gene, are SGHRS and YFSETQ. Counted from cysteine to phenylalanine, this CDR3 has 17 amino acids. The kept DNA is CDR3 alone, 51 bases in frame from the first base.

The sequenced sample was T cells isolated from PBMCs. The TCR sequence derives from a human donor in good health. Here the chain combines TRBV5-1 and TRBJ2-1; 8 bases in between match TRBD2. The CDR3 region has the sequence CASSLEEAGGSYNEQFF. The DNA sequence follows: TGCGCCAGCAGCTTGGAGGAGGCGGGAGGCTCCTACAATGAGCAGTTCTTC.